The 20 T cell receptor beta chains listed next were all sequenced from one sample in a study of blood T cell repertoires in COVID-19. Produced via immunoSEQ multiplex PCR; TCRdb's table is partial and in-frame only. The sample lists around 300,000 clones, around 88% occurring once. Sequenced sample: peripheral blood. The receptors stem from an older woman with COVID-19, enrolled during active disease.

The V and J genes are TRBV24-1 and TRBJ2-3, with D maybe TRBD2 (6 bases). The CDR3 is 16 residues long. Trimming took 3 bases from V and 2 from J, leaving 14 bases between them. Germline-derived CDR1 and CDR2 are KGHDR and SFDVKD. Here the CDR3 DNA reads TGTGCCACCAGTGATCAGCCTAGCGTGGTCACAGATACGCAGTATTTT. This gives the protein CATSDQPSVVTDTQYF.

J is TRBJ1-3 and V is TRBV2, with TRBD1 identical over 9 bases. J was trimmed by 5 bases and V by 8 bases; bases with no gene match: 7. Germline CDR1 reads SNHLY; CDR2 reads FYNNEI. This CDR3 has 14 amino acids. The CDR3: CASGPGQGRNTIYF. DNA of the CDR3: TGTGCCAGCGGTCCGGGACAGGGTCGAAACACCATATATTTT.

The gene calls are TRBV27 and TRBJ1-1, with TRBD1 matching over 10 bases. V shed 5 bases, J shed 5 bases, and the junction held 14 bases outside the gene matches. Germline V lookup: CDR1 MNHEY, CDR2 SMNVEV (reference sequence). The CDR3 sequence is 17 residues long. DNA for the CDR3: TGTGCCAGCAGTCACTTATCCCCGACAGGGGGCATGACTGAAGCTTTCTTT. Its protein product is CASSHLSPTGGMTEAFF.

The CDR3 nucleotides are TGTGCCAGCTCACTCGGGACAGCCTCCTACGAGCAGTACTTC. Amino acids: CASSLGTASYEQYF. The V call is TRBV18, the J call TRBJ2-7; 7 bases match TRBD1. The CDR3 covers 14 residues. Trimming at V came to 4 bases and at J to 0 bases, leaving 3 bases not matched to a gene. Germline V gives CDR1 KGHSH, CDR2 LQKENI.

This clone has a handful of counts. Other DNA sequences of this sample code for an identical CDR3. The DNA of the CDR3 is TGTGCCAGTAGTACGATCGGGACCGGGGAGCTGTTTTTT. This gives the protein CASSTIGTGELFF. V is TRBV19 and J is TRBJ2-2; D is ambiguous. The CDR3 contains 13 residues. CDR1 LNHDA and CDR2 SQIVND come from the germline V gene (reference sequence). Trimming pared 4 bases from V and 5 bases from J, leaving 8 bases between.

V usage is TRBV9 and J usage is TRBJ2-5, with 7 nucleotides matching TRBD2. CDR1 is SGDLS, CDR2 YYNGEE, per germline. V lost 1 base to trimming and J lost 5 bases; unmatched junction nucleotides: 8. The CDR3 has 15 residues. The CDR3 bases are TGTGCCAGCAGCGTAACGACTAGCCTGTTTGAGACCCAGTACTTC. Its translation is CASSVTTSLFETQYF.

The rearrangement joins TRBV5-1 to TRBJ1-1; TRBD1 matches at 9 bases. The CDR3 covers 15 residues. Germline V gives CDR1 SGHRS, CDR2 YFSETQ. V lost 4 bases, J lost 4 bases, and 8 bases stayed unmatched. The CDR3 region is CASSGEQGALTEAFF. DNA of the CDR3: TGCGCCAGCAGCGGGGAACAGGGGGCGCTCACTGAAGCTTTCTTT.

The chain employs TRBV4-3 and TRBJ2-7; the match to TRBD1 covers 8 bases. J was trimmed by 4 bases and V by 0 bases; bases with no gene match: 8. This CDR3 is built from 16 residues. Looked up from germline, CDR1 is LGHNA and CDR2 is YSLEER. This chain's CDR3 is CASSQDWGRGPYEQYF. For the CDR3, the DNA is TGCGCCAGCAGCCAAGATTGGGGCAGGGGGCCTTACGAGCAGTACTTC.

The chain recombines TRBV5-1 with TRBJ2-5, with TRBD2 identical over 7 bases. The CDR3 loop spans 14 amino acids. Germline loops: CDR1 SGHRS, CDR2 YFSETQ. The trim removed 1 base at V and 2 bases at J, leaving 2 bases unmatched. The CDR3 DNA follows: TGCGCCAGCAGCTTGACTAGCGTTCAAGAGACCCAGTACTTC. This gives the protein CASSLTSVQETQYF.

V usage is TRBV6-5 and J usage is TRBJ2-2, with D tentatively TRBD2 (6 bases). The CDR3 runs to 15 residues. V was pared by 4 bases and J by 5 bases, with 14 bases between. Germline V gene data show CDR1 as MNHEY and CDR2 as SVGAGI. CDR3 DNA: TGTGCCAGCAGTTCTCTGGGAGGAGGGACCGGGGAGCTGTTTTTT. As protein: CASSSLGGGTGELFF.

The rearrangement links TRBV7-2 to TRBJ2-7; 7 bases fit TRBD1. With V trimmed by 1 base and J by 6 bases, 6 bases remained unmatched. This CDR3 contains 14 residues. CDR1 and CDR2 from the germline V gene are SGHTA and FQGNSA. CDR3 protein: CASSLGAGGREQYF. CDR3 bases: TGTGCCAGCAGCTTAGGGGCAGGGGGTCGCGAGCAGTACTTC. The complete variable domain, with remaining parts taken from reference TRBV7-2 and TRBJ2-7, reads GAGVSQSPSNKVTEKGKDVELRCDPISGHTALYWYRQSLGQGLEFLIYFQGNSAPDKSGLPSDRFSAERTGGSVSTLTIQRTQQEDSAVYLCASSLGAGGREQYFGPGTRLTVT.

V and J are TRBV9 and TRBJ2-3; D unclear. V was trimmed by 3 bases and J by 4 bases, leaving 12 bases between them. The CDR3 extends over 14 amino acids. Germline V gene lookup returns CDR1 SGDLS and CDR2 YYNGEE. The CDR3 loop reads CASSEPYSADTQYF. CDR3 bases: TGTGCCAGCAGCGAGCCGTATTCTGCAGATACGCAGTATTTT. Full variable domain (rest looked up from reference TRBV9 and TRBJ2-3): DSGVTQTPKHLITATGQRVTLRCSPRSGDLSVYWYQQSLDQGLQFLIQYYNGEERAKGNILERFSAQQFPDLHSELNLSSLELGDSALYFCASSEPYSADTQYFGPGTRLTVL.

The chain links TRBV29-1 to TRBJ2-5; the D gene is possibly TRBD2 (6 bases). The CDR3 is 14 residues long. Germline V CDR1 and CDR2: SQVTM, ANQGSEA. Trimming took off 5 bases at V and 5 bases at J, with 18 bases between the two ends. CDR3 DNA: TGCAGCGTTCGGTCTTGGGGTCGGGGGGAGACCCAGTACTTC. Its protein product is CSVRSWGRGETQYF.

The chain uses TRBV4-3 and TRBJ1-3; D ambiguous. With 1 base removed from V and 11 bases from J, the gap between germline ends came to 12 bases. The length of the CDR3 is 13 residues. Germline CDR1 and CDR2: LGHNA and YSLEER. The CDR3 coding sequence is TGCGCCAGCAGCCAAGGCGAGGCGTCCCCCATATATTTT. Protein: CASSQGEASPIYF.

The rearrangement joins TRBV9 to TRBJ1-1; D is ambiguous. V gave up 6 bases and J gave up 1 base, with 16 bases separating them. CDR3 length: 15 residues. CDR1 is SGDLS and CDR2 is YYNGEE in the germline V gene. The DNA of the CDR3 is TGTGCCAGCACCCCACGGGGAAGGACGAACACTGAAGCTTTCTTT. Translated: CASTPRGRTNTEAFF.

Here the CDR3 reads CASSPRKGPVNTEAFF. CDR3 nucleotides: TGTGCCAGCAGCCCCCGAAAGGGGCCGGTGAACACTGAAGCTTTCTTT. The chain combines TRBV3-1 (or the pseudogene TRBV3-2) with TRBJ1-1, with D possibly being TRBD1 (5 bases). The CDR3 runs 16 residues. The V and J ends lost 4 bases and 0 bases respectively, with 15 bases between them. Germline V gene data show CDR1 as LGHDT and CDR2 as YNNKEL (reference sequence).

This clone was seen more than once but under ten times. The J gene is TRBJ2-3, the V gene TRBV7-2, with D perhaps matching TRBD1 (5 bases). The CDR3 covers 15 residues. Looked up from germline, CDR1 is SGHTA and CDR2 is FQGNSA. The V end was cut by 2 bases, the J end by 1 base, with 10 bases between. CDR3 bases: TGTGCCAGCAGCTTACGATGGGGCGGCACAGATACGCAGTATTTT. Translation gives CASSLRWGGTDTQYF.

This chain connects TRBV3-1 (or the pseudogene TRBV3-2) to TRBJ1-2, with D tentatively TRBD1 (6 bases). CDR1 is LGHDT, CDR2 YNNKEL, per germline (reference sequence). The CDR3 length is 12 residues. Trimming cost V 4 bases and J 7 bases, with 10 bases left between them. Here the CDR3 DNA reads TGTGCCAGCAGCCTAACAGGGTCTGGCTACACCTTC. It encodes CASSLTGSGYTF.

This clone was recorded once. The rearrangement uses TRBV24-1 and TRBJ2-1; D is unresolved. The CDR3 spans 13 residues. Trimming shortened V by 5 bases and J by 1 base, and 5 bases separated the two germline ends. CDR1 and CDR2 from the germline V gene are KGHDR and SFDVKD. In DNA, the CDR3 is TGTGCCACCAGTGCCCAATCCTACAATGAGCAGTTCTTC. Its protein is CATSAQSYNEQFF.

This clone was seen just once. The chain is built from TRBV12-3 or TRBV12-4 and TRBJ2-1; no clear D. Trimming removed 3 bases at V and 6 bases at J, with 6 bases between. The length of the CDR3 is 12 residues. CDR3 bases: TGTGCCAGCAGTTTGGGCCTCAATGAGCAGTTCTTC. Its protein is CASSLGLNEQFF.